This T cell receptor (beta chain) was profiled in a study of identical twins. Study-wide points: Weaker excess sharing between twins was seen in beta out-of-frame sequences. Within cord blood, abundant beta clonotypes carried fewer insertions, but memory repertoires showed no such trend. Models predicted less out-of-frame TCR alpha sharing in monozygotic twins than was found.

From the 5' RACE reads, TCRdb called clonotypes with MiXCR, one entry per CDR3 protein. The sample holds approximately 890,000 distinct CDR3 sequences, approximately 13% seen once. The germline V gene has CDR1 SNHLY and CDR2 FYNNEI. The CDR3 contains 13 residues. V lost 8 bases to trimming and J lost 4 bases; unmatched junction nucleotides: 5. As for this clonotype: The antigen is undetermined.

This sample was shared with a second study, whose subject was yellow fever vaccine responses in identical twins. That paper states: Vaccine-induced T cell responses in twins were reportedly observed to appear partly convergent, partly personalized.

Sequencing input: PBMCs. The TCR sequence derives from a woman aged 18-35 years in good health. The chain uses TRBV2 and TRBJ2-7, with 10 bases fitting TRBD2. The CDR3 nucleotides read TGTGCCAGCGCACTAGCGGGATTTTACGAGCAGTACTTC. The encoded protein is CASALAGFYEQYF.